Shown below are 11 T cell receptor beta chains from a single sample sequenced in a study of CD8 T cells in ankylosing spondylitis. Antigens of these TCRs are unknown. MiXCR, applied by TCRdb to the 5' RACE reads, yields one record per CDR3 protein. This sample has a few hundred thousand distinct CDR3 sequences, with 8% found just once. Findings and caveats of the study: Blood from ankylosing spondylitis patients appeared to carry a characteristic eight-variant TCR beta motif.

The sequencing sample was made of blood, either unsorted or a sorted T cell fraction (not recorded which). These receptors were collected from a male donor with ankylosing spondylitis.

The chain carries TRBV20-1 and TRBJ2-3; TRBD2 might be the D (6 bases). CDR1 is DFQATT, CDR2 SNEGSKA, per germline (reference sequence). This CDR3 has 14 residues. Trimming pared 3 bases from V and 4 bases from J, leaving 14 bases between. The CDR3 DNA is TGCAGTGCTAGGCACGGGAGTAGGGCAGATACGCAGTATTTT. It codes for CSARHGSRADTQYF.

In the case of this clonotype: A much more abundant neighbour one base away suggests this may be a read error. In DNA form, the CDR3 reads TGTGCCAGCAGCTTAAAGGGACAGGGGAACACCGGGGAGCTGTTTTTT. Translated, it gives CASSLKGQGNTGELFF. V is TRBV7-2 and J is TRBJ2-2; 9 bases align to TRBD1. The CDR3 runs to 16 residues. Germline-derived CDR1 and CDR2 are SGHTA and FQGNSA. J lost 1 base, V lost 2 bases, and 2 bases had no gene match.

This chain links TRBV9 with TRBJ2-4, with D unresolved. The V end lost 3 bases, the J end lost 0 bases, and 13 bases lay between the germline ends. Germline CDR1 SGDLS, CDR2 YYNGEE. The CDR3 totals 16 residues. DNA of the CDR3: TGTGCCAGCAGCGACCGCCCGGGCCTAGCCAAAAACATTCAGTACTTC. Translation: CASSDRPGLAKNIQYF.

In this sample, this clonotype turned up many times. The chain employs TRBV12-3 or TRBV12-4 and TRBJ2-5; no firm D call. The ends were cut back, 7 bases at V and 6 bases at J, with 12 bases in the middle. The CDR3 is 12 amino acids. Written as DNA, the CDR3 is TGTGCCAGCAACTTAGGGCGGCAGACCCAGTACTTC. Translating it yields CASNLGRQTQYF.

This clonotype was found many times. The J gene is TRBJ2-2, the V gene TRBV2; D is possibly TRBD2 (5 bases). CDR3 size: 16 residues. Trimming left V 8 bases short and J 2 bases short, with 18 bases between. Looked up from germline, CDR1 is SNHLY and CDR2 is FYNNEI. The CDR3 sequence: CASRYKSGVNTGELFF. CDR3 coding DNA: TGTGCCAGCCGTTACAAGAGCGGAGTTAACACCGGGGAGCTGTTTTTT.

This clonotype was detected only a few times. This rearrangement joins TRBV19 to TRBJ1-5; D uncertain. V was shortened by 5 bases and J by 6 bases, with 11 bases between the two germline ends. Germline CDR1 reads LNHDA; CDR2 reads SQIVND (reference sequence). This CDR3 region has 13 residues. The CDR3 DNA follows: TGTGCCAGTAGTGCGACCGCTAGTCAGCCCCAGCATTTT. Translating it yields CASSATASQPQHF.

In its sample, this clonotype was seen a few times. CDR3 DNA: TGTGCCAGCAGCTCCTGGGACAGGATGCCAGATACGCAGTATTTT. Amino acid sequence: CASSSWDRMPDTQYF. This chain connects TRBV5-4 to TRBJ2-3, with 8 bases aligning to TRBD1. Per germline, CDR1 SGHNT and CDR2 YYREEE (reference sequence). V was clipped by 3 bases and J by 4 bases; unmatched bases: 7. The CDR3 has 15 amino acids.

This clonotype was detected only a few times. This chain joins TRBV5-1 and TRBJ2-7, with a possible D match to TRBD1 (5 bases). With 4 bases removed from V and 0 bases from J, the gap between germline ends came to 11 bases. The germline gives CDR1 SGHRS, CDR2 YFSETQ. The CDR3 has 14 residues. The CDR3 loop is CASSAFQGSYEQYF. The CDR3 DNA reads as TGCGCCAGCAGCGCCTTTCAGGGCTCCTACGAGCAGTACTTC.

The table lists this clonotype with a few counts. The chain recombines TRBV7-2 with TRBJ2-2, with D maybe TRBD2 (5 bases). The germline gives CDR1 SGHTA, CDR2 FQGNSA. The CDR3 is made up of 15 amino acids. V lost 8 bases and J 2 bases, leaving 15 bases between the germline ends. DNA of the CDR3: TGTGCCAGCGACAAAGGGAGCGGCAACACCGGGGAGCTGTTTTTT. Protein: CASDKGSGNTGELFF. Complete variable domain (other parts from reference TRBV7-2 and TRBJ2-2): GAGVSQSPSNKVTEKGKDVELRCDPISGHTALYWYRQSLGQGLEFLIYFQGNSAPDKSGLPSDRFSAERTGGSVSTLTIQRTQQEDSAVYLCASDKGSGNTGELFFGEGSRLTVL.

This chain connects TRBV15 to TRBJ2-5; no clear D. This CDR3 spans 14 amino acids. V was cut by 2 bases and J by 1 base, with 8 bases left in between. From germline, CDR1 is LNHNV and CDR2 YYDKDF (reference sequence). The CDR3: CATSRRDTQETQYF. The DNA for the CDR3 is TGTGCCACCAGCAGAAGGGATACCCAAGAGACCCAGTACTTC.

This clonotype was counted between two and nine times. The chain is built from TRBV5-1 and TRBJ2-3; TRBD1 might be the D (6 bases). This CDR3 spans 14 amino acids. Germline CDR1 is SGHRS and CDR2 is YFSETQ. V gave up 0 bases and J gave up 7 bases, with 12 bases separating them. The CDR3 DNA sequence: TGCGCCAGCAGCTTGGCGGACAGTTCGTATACGCAGTATTTT. Translating gives CASSLADSSYTQYF.